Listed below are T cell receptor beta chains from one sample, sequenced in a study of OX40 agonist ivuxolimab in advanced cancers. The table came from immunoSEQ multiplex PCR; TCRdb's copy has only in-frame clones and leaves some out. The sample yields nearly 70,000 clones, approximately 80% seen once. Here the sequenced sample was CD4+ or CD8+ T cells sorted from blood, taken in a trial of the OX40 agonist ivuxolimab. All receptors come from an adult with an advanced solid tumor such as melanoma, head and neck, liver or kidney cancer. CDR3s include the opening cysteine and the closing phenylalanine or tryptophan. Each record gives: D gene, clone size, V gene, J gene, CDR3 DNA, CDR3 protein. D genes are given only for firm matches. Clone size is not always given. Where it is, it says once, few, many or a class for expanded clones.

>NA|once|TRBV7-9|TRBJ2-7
TGTGCCAGCAGCTTAAGCGGGGACACCTACGAGCAGTACTTC
CASSLSGDTYEQYF
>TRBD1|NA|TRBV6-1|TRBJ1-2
TGTGCCAGCAGTGAAAATCTGGGACAGGGCTATGGCTACACCTTC
CASSENLGQGYGYTF
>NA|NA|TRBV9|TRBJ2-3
TGTGCCAGCAGCGTAGCGGTCGCCACAGATACGCAGTATTTT
CASSVAVATDTQYF
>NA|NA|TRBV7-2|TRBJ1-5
TGTGCCAGCAGCTTCGGGCAGAATAGCAATCAGCCCCAGCATTTT
CASSFGQNSNQPQHF
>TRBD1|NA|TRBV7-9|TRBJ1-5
TGTGCCAGCAGCTCGTGGACAGGGATTAGCAATCAGCCCCAGCATTTT
CASSSWTGISNQPQHF
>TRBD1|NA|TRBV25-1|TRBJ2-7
TGTGCCAGCAGTGAATTAGGGGGCGCTTCCTACGAGCAGTACTTC
CASSELGGASYEQYF
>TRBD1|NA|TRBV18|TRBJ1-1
TGTGCCAGCTCGCGACAGGGTGGTAACACTGAAGCTTTCTTT
CASSRQGGNTEAFF
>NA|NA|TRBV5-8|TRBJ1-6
TGTGCCAGCAGCCCCCGGGACTTAACTTCACCCCTCCACTTT
CASSPRDLTSPLHF
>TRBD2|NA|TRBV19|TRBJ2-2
TGTGCCAGTAGTAATAGCGGGGGGGCCCGGTCATCCGGGGAGCTGTTTTTT
CASSNSGGARSSGELFF
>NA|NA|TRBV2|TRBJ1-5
TGTGCCAGCAGTACAGGGAACAACAATCAGCCCCAGCATTTT
CASSTGNNNQPQHF
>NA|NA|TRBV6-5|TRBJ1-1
TGTGCCAGCAGTTACTCGACAGCGAACACTGAAGCTTTCTTT
CASSYSTANTEAFF
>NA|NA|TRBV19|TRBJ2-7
TGTGCCAAGGAGCCAGAAGTTGGATACGAGCAGTACTTC
CAKEPEVGYEQYF
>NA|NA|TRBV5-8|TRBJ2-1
TGTGCCAGCAGCCCCGGACAGCGGAGGAGGGTGAATGAGCAGTTCTTC
CASSPGQRRRVNEQFF
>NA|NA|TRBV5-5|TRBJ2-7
TGTGCCAGCAGCTTGGCAGGGGGGCTCGAGCAGTACTTC
CASSLAGGLEQYF
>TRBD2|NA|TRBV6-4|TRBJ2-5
TGTGCCCGGCACCCCGGGCGACTAGCGGGGATGCAAGAGACCCAGTACTTC
CARHPGRLAGMQETQYF
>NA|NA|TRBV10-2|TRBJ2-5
TGCGCCAGCAGTGGTCTCGGGGCGGGTGAGACCCAGTACTTC
CASSGLGAGETQYF
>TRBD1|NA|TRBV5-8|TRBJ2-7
TGTGCCAGCAGATCCCAGGGGGACTACGAGCAGTACTTC
CASRSQGDYEQYF
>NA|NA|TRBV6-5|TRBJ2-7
TGTGCCAGCAGCGCCCGGTTTCCCCCCTACGAGCAGTACTTC
CASSARFPPYEQYF
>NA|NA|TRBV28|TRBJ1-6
TGTGCCAGCAGCCCAGAGGGGTCGAACTGGTCACCCCTCCACTTT
CASSPEGSNWSPLHF
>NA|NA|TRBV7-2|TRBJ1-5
TGTGCCAGCAGCTCCCCCCTGGGGCATTCATCCAATCAGCCCCAGCATTTT
CASSSPLGHSSNQPQHF
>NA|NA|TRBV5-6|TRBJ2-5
TGTGCCAGCAGCTTTTCGGGGAGTAAAGAGACCCAGTACTTC
CASSFSGSKETQYF
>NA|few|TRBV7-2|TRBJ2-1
TGTGCCAGCTCCCCTAGATTGCGATACAATGAGCAGTTCTTC
CASSPRLRYNEQFF
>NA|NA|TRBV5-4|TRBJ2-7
TGTGCCAGCAGCTCTCAAGGGGGCAGGGGGGAAGGCTACGAGCAGTACTTC
CASSSQGGRGEGYEQYF
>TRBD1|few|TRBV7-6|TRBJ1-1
TGTGCCAGCAGCTTAGACAGGGGGAACACTGAAGCTTTCTTT
CASSLDRGNTEAFF
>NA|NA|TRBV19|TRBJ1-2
TGTGCCAGTAGTATTGCCCCCCACAGGGCGGGCCATGGCTACACCTTC
CASSIAPHRAGHGYTF
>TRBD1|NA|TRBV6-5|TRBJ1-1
TGTGCCAGCAGTTACGAGACAGGGCTCGTAGGCACTGAAGCTTTCTTT
CASSYETGLVGTEAFF
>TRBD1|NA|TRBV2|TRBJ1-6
TGTGCCAGCAGGCCACAGGGGTCCCACAATTCACCCCTCCACTTT
CASRPQGSHNSPLHF
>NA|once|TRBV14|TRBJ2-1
TGTGCCAGCAGCCAAGCTACACCGGGCCATGAGCAGTTCTTC
CASSQATPGHEQFF
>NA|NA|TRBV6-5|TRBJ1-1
TGTGCCAGCAGGGCTACAGGGAACACTGAAGCTTTCTTT
CASRATGNTEAFF
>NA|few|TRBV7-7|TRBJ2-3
TGTGCCAGCAGCCGCGTAGACGCGGGCACAGATACGCAGTATTTT
CASSRVDAGTDTQYF
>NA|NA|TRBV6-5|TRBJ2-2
TGTGCCAGCAGTTACTCCCCCCAAGCGGGCACCGGGGAGCTGTTTTTT
CASSYSPQAGTGELFF
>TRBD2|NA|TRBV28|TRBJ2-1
TGTGCCAGCAGTCAAGGGACTAGCGGGGGGGGTGAGCAGTTCTTC
CASSQGTSGGGEQFF
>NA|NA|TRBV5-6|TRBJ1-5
TGTGCCAGCAGCTACAGGAATCAGCCCCAGCATTTT
CASSYRNQPQHF
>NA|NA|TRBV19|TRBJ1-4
TGTGCCAGTAGTAACTCCCGGGAAAAACTGTTTTTT
CASSNSREKLFF
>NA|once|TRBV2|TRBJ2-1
TGTGCCAGCAGTGAATCCCGGGGACCCGATGAGCAGTTCTTC
CASSESRGPDEQFF
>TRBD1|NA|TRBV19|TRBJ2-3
TGTGCCAGTAGTATAGACAGGGGGAAGGAGATAGATACGCAGTATTTT
CASSIDRGKEIDTQYF
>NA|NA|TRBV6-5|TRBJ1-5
TGTGCCAGCAGTTACGGACGAGGGGTCGGTCAGCCCCAGCATTTT
CASSYGRGVGQPQHF
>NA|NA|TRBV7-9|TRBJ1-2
TGTGCCAGCAGCTTAGCATCCATCCCCTATGGCTACACCTTC
CASSLASIPYGYTF
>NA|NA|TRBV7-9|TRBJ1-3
TGTGCCAGCAGCTCTAGTGGAACGATTGGAAACACCATATATTTT
CASSSSGTIGNTIYF
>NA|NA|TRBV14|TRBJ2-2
TGTGCCAGCAGCCAACGGTTCACCGGGGAGCTGTTTTTT
CASSQRFTGELFF
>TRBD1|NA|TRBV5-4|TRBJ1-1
TGTGCCAGCAGCCTAGACAGGGGCTACCCCGCCACTGAAGCTTTCTTT
CASSLDRGYPATEAFF
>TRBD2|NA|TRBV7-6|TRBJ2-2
TGTGCCAGCAGCCATGCCGCGGGGGGTCCGGCAACCGGGGAGCTGTTTTTT
CASSHAAGGPATGELFF
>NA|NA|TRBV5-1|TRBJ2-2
TGCGCCAGCTCCCGAAGACACCCGGTCATGGACACCGGGGAGCTGTTTTTT
CASSRRHPVMDTGELFF
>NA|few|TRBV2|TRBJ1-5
TGTGCCAGCACGCCGGACCGATCTGGGGGCAATCAGCCCCAGCATTTT
CASTPDRSGGNQPQHF
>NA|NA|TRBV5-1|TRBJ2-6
TGCGCCAGCAGTTATGCAGGGTCTGGGGCCAACGTCCTGACTTTC
CASSYAGSGANVLTF
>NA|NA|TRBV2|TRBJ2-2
TGTGCCAGCAGTGATCGACGCGCGAACACCGGGGAGCTGTTTTTT
CASSDRRANTGELFF
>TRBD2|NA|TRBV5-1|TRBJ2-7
TGCGCCAGCAGCTTTCGGGGGGACGAGCAGTACTTC
CASSFRGDEQYF
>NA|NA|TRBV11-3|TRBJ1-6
TGTGCCAGCACCCCGGGGGCCTATAATTCACCCCTCCACTTT
CASTPGAYNSPLHF
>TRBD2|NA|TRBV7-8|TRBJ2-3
TGTGCCAGCAGCCTCTGGACTAGCGGGGGCACAGATACGCAGTATTTT
CASSLWTSGGTDTQYF
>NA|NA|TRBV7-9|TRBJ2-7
TGTGCCAGCAGTCACCTACGGCTGTCCAACTACGAGCAGTACTTC
CASSHLRLSNYEQYF
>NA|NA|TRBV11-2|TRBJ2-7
TGTGCCAGCAGCTCGTCCCGGGACGACTACGAGCAGTACTTC
CASSSSRDDYEQYF
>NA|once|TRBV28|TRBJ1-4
TGTGCCAGCTTGGGCGGGATTAATGAAAAACTGTTTTTT
CASLGGINEKLFF
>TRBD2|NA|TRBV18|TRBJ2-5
TGTGCCAGCTCACCAGTGGAACGGGGGGAGCAGTACTTC
CASSPVERGEQYF
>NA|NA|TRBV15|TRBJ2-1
TGTGCCACCAGCAGAGATAGGACAGCGTACAATGAGCAGTTCTTC
CATSRDRTAYNEQFF
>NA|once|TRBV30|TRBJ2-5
TGTGCCTGGGGGCGGGACCTCAGGGAGACCCAGTACTTC
CAWGRDLRETQYF
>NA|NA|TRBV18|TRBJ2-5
TGTGCCAGCTCACTTGGGACCGGGATAAAAGAGACCCAGTACTTC
CASSLGTGIKETQYF
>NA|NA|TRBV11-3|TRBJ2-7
TGTGCCAGCAGCTTAGGGGGCGATTACTCCTACGAGCAGTACTTC
CASSLGGDYSYEQYF